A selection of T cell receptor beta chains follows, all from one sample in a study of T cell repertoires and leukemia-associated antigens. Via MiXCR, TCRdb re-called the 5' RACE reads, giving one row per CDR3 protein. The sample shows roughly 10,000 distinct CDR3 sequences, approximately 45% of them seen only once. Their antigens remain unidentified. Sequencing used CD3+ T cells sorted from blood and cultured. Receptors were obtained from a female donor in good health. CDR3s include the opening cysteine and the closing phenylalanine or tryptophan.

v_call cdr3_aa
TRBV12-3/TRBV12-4 CASSLGGPLYEQYF
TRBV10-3 CAIRQTGGLGEQYF
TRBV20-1 CSARDMLGGSYNEQFF
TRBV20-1 CSARDNRLGRLTGANVLTF
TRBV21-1 CASSRGINFNGYTF
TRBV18 CASSPGSNQPQHF
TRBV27 CASSLGLAGGEQYF
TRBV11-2 CASSLGLAAYEQYF
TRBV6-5 CASTPRGRPNYGYTF
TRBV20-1 CSARELAGIETQYF
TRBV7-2 CASSLGGGLYEQYF
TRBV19 CASSIDPPDGPYNEQFF
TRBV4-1 CASSQASDTQYF
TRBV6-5 CASSYLGGGDEQFF
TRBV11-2 CASSLGGTGANSPLHF
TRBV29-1 CSVVRQGTDTQYF
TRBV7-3 CASSLATGTSGRNTDTQYF
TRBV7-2 CASSFTGGPRNEQYF
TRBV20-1 CSAPWTDTQYF
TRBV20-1 CSARDLRLAGATGTGELFF
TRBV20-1 CSASSNSPGGNEQFF
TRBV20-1 CSARMDRPSNQPQHF
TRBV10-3 CAISEGLMTKNIQYF
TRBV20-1 CSASASSRPGELFF
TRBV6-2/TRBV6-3 CASSQPLDSRYTF
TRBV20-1 CSARPGGVYEQYF
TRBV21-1 CASSKVGTGIYEQYF
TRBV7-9 CASSRGGRIQYF
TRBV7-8 CASSLRREMGEQYF
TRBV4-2 CASSQPGRGASYGYTF
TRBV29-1 CSVEDRSSGRPLSYNEQFF
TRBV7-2 CASSSTIYNEQFF
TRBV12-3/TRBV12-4 CASISGTSNNEQFF
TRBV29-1 CSLGRAEQYF
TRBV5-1 CASSLEVIIDNEQFF
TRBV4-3 CASSHTSGGFNSPLHF
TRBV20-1 CSARQRPGLAVYNEQFF
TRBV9 CASSVGPRGMSDTQYF
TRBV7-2 CASSFNLLNTGELFF
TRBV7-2 CASSLTATNYGYTF
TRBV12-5 CASVISGRISYNGQFF
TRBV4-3 CASSQRTDRYEQYF
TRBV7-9 CASSLGPRGSSYNSPLHF
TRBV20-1 CSARDMLGGSYEQYF
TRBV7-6 CASSPGQGGNTEAFF
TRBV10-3 CATGTGYGYTF
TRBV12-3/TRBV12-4 CASSLRLRNTDAFF